A selection of T cell receptor beta chains follows, all from one sample in a study of response to subunit inactivated influenza vaccine. TCRdb reprocessed the RT-PCR reads with MiXCR, giving one entry per CDR3 protein. The table has 650,000 to 850,000 distinct CDR3 sequences, more than 11% seen once; the top ten hold less than 9%. Sequencing was performed on PBMCs from blood, taken around 14 days before vaccination. Receptors originate from a man in his fifties or sixties who received an inactivated influenza vaccine. The CDR3 runs from the conserved cysteine through the conserved F or W. The order of the fields is D gene, V gene, clone size, J gene, CDR3 DNA, CDR3 protein. A D gene is named only where the DNA matches it firmly. Size is omitted from some rows. Given values are once, few, many or a class for expanded clones.

>-|TRBV12-3/TRBV12-4|many|TRBJ2-3
TGTGCCAGCAGTTTAGGGGACACAGATACGCAGTATTTT
CASSLGDTDTQYF
>TRBD1|TRBV30|few|TRBJ2-2
TGTGCCTGGAGGGGCCAGGGGGCCGGGGAGCTGTTTTTT
CAWRGQGAGELFF
>-|TRBV5-1|many|TRBJ2-1
TGCGCCAGCAGCTTGGAGAAAGGTTTCAATGAGCAGTTCTTC
CASSLEKGFNEQFF
>-|TRBV12-3/TRBV12-4|-|TRBJ1-6
TGTGCCAGCAGCCCGGGGCTTGTTAATTCACCCCTCCACTTT
CASSPGLVNSPLHF
>TRBD1|TRBV12-3/TRBV12-4|-|TRBJ1-2
TGTGCCATCACCTTCGGAGCGGGGCCGAGACAGGGGACTTATGGCTACACCTTC
CAITFGAGPRQGTYGYTF
>-|TRBV20-1|many|TRBJ2-1
TGCAGTACCACGTCACCGGGGACTAATGAGCAGTTCTTC
CSTTSPGTNEQFF
>-|TRBV11-2|few|TRBJ2-3
TGTGCCAGCAGGCCCCGGGAACGCACAGATACGCAGTATTTT
CASRPRERTDTQYF
>TRBD2|TRBV4-2|-|TRBJ2-1
TGTGCCAGCAGCGCGGGGGGGGCCTCCTACAATGAGCAGTTCTTC
CASSAGGASYNEQFF
>TRBD2|TRBV12-3/TRBV12-4|-|TRBJ2-1
TGTGCCAGCACAACAACGGGACTAGCGGGAGGCAATGAGCAGTTCTTC
CASTTTGLAGGNEQFF
>TRBD2|TRBV20-1|many|TRBJ2-7
TGCAGTGCTAGAGCTAGCGGGGGGGTTATAACCTACGAGCAGTACTTC
CSARASGGVITYEQYF